The clone carrying this T cell receptor beta chain was detected once. The antigen is unknown. TCRdb's copy holds only in-frame clones and misses some; the assay was immunoSEQ multiplex PCR. The sample has 300,000 or so clones; around 90% are singletons. This specimen belongs to a study of cytomegalovirus exposure and HLA in healthy donors. Broader study findings: The dataset shows that most TCR sequences were rare, while some public TCRs occurred in many donors. One later analysis, an examination of the 90 to 150 validation repertoires, found that first-cohort TCR clusters tended to co-occur in them. In vitro data verified a few CMV-associated chains as specific for CMV antigens. The study recorded 150 to 200 TCR beta chains that were cytomegalovirus-associated.

With 0 bases clipped from V and 5 bases from J, the junction kept 10 bases outside the gene matches. CDR1 KGHSH and CDR2 LQKENI come from the germline V gene. The CDR3 is 17 amino acids. The TCR was taken from a man aged 25 to 40 in good health and CMV-seronegative. The source material was PBMCs. The rearrangement uses TRBV18 and TRBJ1-2; the match to TRBD1 covers 9 bases. CDR3: CASSPPIGTGGNYGYTF. The CDR3 nucleotides read TGTGCCAGCTCACCACCGATAGGTACAGGGGGCAATTATGGCTACACCTTC.